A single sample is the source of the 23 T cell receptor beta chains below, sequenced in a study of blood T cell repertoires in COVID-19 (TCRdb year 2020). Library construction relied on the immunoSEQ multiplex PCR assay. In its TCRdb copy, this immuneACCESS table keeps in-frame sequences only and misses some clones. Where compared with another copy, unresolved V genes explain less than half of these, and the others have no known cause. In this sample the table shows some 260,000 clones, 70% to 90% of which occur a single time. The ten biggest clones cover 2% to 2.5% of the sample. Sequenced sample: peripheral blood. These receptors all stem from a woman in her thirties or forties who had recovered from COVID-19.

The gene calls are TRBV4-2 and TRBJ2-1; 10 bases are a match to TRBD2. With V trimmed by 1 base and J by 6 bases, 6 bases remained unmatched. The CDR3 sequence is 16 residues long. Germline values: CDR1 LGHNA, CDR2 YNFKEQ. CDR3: CASSQGPSGGANEQFF. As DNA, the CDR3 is TGTGCCAGCAGCCAAGGCCCTAGCGGGGGTGCCAATGAGCAGTTCTTC.

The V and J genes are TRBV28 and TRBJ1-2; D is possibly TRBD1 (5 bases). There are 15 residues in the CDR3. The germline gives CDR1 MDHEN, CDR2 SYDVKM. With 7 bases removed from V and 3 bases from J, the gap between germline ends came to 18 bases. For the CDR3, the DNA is TGTGCCAGCAAGCCAGGGTGGGCGGAGTACTATGGCTACACCTTC. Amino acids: CASKPGWAEYYGYTF.

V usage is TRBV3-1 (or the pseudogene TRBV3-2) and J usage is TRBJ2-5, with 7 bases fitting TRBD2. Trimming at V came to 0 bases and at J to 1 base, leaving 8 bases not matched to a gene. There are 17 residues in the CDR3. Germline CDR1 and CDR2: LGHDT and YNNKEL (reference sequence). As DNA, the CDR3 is TGTGCCAGCAGCCAAGAAGCATTGGCGGGGGTCCAAGAGACCCAGTACTTC. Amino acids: CASSQEALAGVQETQYF.

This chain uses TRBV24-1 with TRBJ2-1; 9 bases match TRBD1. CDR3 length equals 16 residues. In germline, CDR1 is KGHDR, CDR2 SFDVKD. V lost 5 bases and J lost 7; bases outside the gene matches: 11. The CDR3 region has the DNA TGTGCCACCAGTGGGGGCGGACAGGGGCTGGTAAATGAGCAGTTCTTC. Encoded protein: CATSGGGQGLVNEQFF.

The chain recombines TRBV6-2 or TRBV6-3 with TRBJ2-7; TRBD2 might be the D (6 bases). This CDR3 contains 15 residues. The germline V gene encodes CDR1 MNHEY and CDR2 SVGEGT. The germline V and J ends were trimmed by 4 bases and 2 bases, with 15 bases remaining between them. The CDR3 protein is CASSSPGTSTYEQYF. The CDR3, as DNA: TGTGCCAGCAGTTCCCCCGGGACTTCTACCTACGAGCAGTACTTC.

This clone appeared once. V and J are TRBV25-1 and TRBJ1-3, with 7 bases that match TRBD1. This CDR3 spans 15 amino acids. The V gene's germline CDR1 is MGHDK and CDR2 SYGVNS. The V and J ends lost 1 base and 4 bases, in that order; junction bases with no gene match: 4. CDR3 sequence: CASSESPGGGNTIYF. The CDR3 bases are TGTGCCAGCAGTGAATCCCCAGGGGGAGGAAACACCATATATTTT. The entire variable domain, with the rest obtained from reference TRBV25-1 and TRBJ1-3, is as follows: EADIYQTPRYLVIGTGKKITLECSQTMGHDKMYWYQQDPGMELHLIHYSYGVNSTEKGDLSSESTVSRIRTEHFPLTLESARPSHTSQYLCASSESPGGGNTIYFGEGSWLTVV.

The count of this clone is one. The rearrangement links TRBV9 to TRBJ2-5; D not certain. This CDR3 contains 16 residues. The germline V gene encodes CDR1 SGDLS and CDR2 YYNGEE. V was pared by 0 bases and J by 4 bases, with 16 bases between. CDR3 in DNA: TGTGCCAGCAGCGTAGGCAGGCTAATTTTAAGAGAGACCCAGTACTTC. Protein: CASSVGRLILRETQYF. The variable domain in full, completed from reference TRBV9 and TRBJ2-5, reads DSGVTQTPKHLITATGQRVTLRCSPRSGDLSVYWYQQSLDQGLQFLIQYYNGEERAKGNILERFSAQQFPDLHSELNLSSLELGDSALYFCASSVGRLILRETQYFGPGTRLLVL.

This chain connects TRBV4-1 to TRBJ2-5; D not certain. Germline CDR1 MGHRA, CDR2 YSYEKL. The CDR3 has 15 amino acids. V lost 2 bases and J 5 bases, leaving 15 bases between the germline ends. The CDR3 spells CASSQIADSRETQYF. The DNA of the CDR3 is TGCGCCAGCAGCCAAATTGCGGATTCTCGGGAGACCCAGTACTTC.

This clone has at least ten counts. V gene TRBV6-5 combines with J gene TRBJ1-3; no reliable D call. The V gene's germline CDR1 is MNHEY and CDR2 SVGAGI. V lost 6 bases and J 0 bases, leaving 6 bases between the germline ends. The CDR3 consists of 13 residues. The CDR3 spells CASRQYSGNTIYF. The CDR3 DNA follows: TGTGCCAGCAGGCAGTACTCTGGAAACACCATATATTTT.

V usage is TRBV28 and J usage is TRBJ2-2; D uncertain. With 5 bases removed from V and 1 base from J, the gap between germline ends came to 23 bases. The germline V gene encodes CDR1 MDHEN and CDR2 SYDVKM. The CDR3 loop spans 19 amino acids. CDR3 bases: TGTGCCAGCAGTCCACGGTACCCCAGGATGGGTAAGAACACCGGGGAGCTGTTTTTT. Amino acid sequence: CASSPRYPRMGKNTGELFF.

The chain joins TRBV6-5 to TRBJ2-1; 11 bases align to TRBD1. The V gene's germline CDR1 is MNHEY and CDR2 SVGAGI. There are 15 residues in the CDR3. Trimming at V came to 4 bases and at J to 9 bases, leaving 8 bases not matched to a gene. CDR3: CASSWTGGELGEQFF. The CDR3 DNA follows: TGTGCCAGCAGTTGGACAGGGGGCGAGTTGGGTGAGCAGTTCTTC.

This CDR3 is CASSFDRGSNQPQHF. The CDR3 DNA reads as TGTGCCAGCAGCTTCGACAGGGGTAGCAATCAGCCCCAGCATTTT. The rearrangement joins TRBV7-8 to TRBJ1-5, with 8 bases lining up with TRBD1. CDR3 size: 15 residues. V shed 3 bases and J 0 bases; nucleotides not matched to a gene: 1. Germline values: CDR1 SGHVS, CDR2 FQNEAQ.

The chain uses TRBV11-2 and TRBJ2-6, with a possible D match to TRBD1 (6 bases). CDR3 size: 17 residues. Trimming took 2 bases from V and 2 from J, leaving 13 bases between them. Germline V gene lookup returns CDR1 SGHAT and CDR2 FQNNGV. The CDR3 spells CASSLWASGAGANVLTF. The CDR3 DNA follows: TGTGCCAGCAGCTTATGGGCGTCAGGGGCTGGGGCCAACGTCCTGACTTTC. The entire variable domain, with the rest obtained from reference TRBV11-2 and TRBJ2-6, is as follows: EAGVAQSPRYKIIEKRQSVAFWCNPISGHATLYWYQQILGQGPKLLIQFQNNGVVDDSQLPKDRFSAERLKGVDSTLKIQPAKLEDSAVYLCASSLWASGAGANVLTFGAGSRLTVL.

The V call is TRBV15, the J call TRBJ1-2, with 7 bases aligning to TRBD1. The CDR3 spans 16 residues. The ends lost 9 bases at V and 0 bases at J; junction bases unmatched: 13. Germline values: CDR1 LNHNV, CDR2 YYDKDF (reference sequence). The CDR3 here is CATGAGTQGANYGYTF. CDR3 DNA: TGTGCCACGGGAGCCGGGACTCAGGGGGCTAACTATGGCTACACCTTC.

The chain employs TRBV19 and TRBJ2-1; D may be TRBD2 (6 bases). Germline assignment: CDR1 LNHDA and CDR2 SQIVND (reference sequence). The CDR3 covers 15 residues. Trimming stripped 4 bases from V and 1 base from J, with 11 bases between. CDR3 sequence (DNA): TGTGCCAGTAGTACGCGGGATTCTTCCTACAATGAGCAGTTCTTC. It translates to CASSTRDSSYNEQFF.

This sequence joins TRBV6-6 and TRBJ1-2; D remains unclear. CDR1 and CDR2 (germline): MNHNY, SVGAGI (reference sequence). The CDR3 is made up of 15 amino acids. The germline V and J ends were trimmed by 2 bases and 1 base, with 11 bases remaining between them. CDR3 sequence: CASSYMETFNYGYTF. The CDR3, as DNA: TGTGCCAGCAGTTACATGGAGACTTTTAACTATGGCTACACCTTC.

The CDR3 here is CASSLSQEKPLHF. CDR3 DNA: TGTGCCAGCTCACTATCTCAAGAGAAACCCCTCCACTTT. The rearrangement joins TRBV18 to TRBJ1-6, with no clear D. The length of the CDR3 is 13 residues. V shed 4 bases and J shed 12 bases, with 13 bases lying between them. Germline CDR1 reads KGHSH; CDR2 reads LQKENI.

CDR3 coding DNA: TGTGCCAGCAGCGTAGGGACTAGCGGGGGGAACACCGGGGAGCTGTTTTTT. Translating it yields CASSVGTSGGNTGELFF. The chain couples TRBV9 to TRBJ2-2, with 13 nucleotides matching TRBD2. This CDR3 region has 17 residues. After removal of 0 bases from V and 1 base from J, the junction contained 0 bases not matched to a gene. Germline CDR1 reads SGDLS; CDR2 reads YYNGEE. The variable domain in full, with the rest retrieved from reference TRBV9 and TRBJ2-2, is DSGVTQTPKHLITATGQRVTLRCSPRSGDLSVYWYQQSLDQGLQFLIQYYNGEERAKGNILERFSAQQFPDLHSELNLSSLELGDSALYFCASSVGTSGGNTGELFFGEGSRLTVL.

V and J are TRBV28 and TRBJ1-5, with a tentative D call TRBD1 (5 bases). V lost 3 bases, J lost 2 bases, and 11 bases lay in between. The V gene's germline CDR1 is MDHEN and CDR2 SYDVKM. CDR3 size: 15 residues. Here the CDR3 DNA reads TGTGCCAGCAGTTTTAGACAGATGGGCAATCAGCCCCAGCATTTT. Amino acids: CASSFRQMGNQPQHF.

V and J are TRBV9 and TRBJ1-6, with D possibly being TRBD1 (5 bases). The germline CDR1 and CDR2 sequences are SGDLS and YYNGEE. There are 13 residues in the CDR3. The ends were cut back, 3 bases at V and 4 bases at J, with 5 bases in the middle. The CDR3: CASSAGYNSPLHF. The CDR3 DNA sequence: TGTGCCAGCAGCGCAGGGTATAATTCACCCCTCCACTTT.

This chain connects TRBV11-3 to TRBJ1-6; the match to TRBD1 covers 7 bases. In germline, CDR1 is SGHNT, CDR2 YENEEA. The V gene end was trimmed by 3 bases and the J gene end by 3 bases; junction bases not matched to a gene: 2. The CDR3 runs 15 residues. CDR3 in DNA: TGTGCCAGCAGCTTCCGACAGGGCTATAATTCACCCCTCCACTTT. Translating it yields CASSFRQGYNSPLHF. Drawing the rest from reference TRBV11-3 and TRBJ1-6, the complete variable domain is EAGVVQSPRYKIIEKKQPVAFWCNPISGHNTLYWYLQNLGQGPELLIRYENEEAVDDSQLPKDRFSAERLKGVDSTLKIQPAELGDSAVYLCASSFRQGYNSPLHFGNGTRLTVT.

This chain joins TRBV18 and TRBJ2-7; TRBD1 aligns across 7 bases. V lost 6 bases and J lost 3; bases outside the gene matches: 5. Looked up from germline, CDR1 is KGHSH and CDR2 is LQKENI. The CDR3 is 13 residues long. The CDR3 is CASSHTGVYEQYF. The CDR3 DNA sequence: TGTGCCAGCTCTCACACAGGGGTCTACGAGCAGTACTTC.

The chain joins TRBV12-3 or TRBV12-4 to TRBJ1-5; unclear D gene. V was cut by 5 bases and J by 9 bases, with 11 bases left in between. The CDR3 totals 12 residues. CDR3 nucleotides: TGTGCCAGCAGTCCGGCCGGAGGGCCCCAGCATTTT. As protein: CASSPAGGPQHF.